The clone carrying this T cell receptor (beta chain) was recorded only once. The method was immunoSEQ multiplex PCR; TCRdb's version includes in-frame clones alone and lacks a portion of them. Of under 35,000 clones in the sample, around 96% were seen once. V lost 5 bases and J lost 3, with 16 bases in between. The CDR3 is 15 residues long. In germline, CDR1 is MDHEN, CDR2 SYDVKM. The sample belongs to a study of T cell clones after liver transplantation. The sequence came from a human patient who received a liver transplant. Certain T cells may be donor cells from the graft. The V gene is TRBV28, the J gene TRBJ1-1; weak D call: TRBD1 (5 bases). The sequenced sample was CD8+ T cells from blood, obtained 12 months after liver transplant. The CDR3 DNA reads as TGTGCCAGCAGTCCATGGGGGGAGACGGACACTGAAGCTTTCTTT. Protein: CASSPWGETDTEAFF. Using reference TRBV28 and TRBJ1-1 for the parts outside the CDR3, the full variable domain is DVKVTQSSRYLVKRTGEKVFLECVQDMDHENMFWYRQDPGLGLRLIYFSYDVKMKEKGDIPEGYSVSREKKERFSLILESASTNQTSMYLCASSPWGETDTEAFFGQGTRLTVV.